Below, one T cell receptor (beta chain) is given with its context. Its antigen specificity is not known. Per-nucleotide qualities are absent, and no much larger clonotype sits a single base away. These data are taken from a study of blood T cell repertoires in COVID-19 (dated by TCRdb to the early 2020s). About the full investigation: Collaborator samples came from the United States, Italy and Spain and covered acute and convalescent phases of COVID-19. The material from the prospective study consisted of cDNA or gDNA derived from T cells, B-cell-depleted T cells, or PBMCs. Subjects who had been exposed to COVID-19, were actively infected with it, or had recovered from it provided the deeply sampled blood TCRbeta repertoires that made up the dataset. A freely available public database, intended as a resource for researchers studying the immune response to SARS-CoV-2, is where the repertoires were released. The samples were drawn from the first 160 participants of the ongoing ImmuneRACE study and from 1,254 subjects provided by 6 global collaborators. The sample metadata nearly always contained a de-identified subject ID, COVID-19 status, age in years and sex. HLA class I and class II types, where available, came from metadata supplied by the sample provider rather than from assay-based typing. What the work shows at the level of the full study, not this receptor alone: The amount of clinical and demographic metadata varied by source and participant and was provided uncurated.

The immunoSEQ Assay, a bias-controlled multiplex PCR, was used to amplify TCRbeta CDR3 regions from genomic DNA. In the source study's methods: The number of nucleated cells in each sample was estimated by amplification of reference gene primers within the assay. To quantify the absolute abundance of each unique TCRbeta CDR3 rearrangement, sequence reads were collapsed and filtered. For each sample, productive Simpson clonality was calculated as the square root of Simpson's diversity index over productive rearrangements. TCRdb limited this immuneACCESS table to in-frame rearrangements with V and J called. A share of clones is missing; checked studies link under half to unresolved V genes, and the rest is unexplained. D and trimming were read from the DNA, whereas the V and J calls and clone size are those reported in that table. The sample yields under 350,000 clones; roughly nine tenths were counted once. The ten largest clones represent approximately 2.2% of the sample.

V and J are trimmed by 6 bases and 2 bases, and the gene matches miss 5 bases of the junction. The germline V gene encodes CDR1 MNHEY and CDR2 SVGEGT. The CDR3 goes from the cysteine to the phenylalanine over 14 residues. CDR3 DNA only is kept here, 42 bases in frame from base 1. The collaborating institutions used their own protocols to collect whole blood in K2EDTA tubes. Collaborator samples were shipped for TCRbeta analysis as frozen whole blood, isolated PBMCs, or DNA extracted from either sample type. This sequence originates from a man in his fifties with acute or convalescent COVID-19. The receptor chain draws on TRBV6-2 or TRBV6-3 and TRBJ1-1; a stretch of 8 junction bases matches TRBD1. Specimen: peripheral blood. At the DNA level, the sequence is TGTGCCAGCAGCCGGGGACAGGCCAACACTGAAGCTTTCTTT. This encodes CASSRGQANTEAFF.